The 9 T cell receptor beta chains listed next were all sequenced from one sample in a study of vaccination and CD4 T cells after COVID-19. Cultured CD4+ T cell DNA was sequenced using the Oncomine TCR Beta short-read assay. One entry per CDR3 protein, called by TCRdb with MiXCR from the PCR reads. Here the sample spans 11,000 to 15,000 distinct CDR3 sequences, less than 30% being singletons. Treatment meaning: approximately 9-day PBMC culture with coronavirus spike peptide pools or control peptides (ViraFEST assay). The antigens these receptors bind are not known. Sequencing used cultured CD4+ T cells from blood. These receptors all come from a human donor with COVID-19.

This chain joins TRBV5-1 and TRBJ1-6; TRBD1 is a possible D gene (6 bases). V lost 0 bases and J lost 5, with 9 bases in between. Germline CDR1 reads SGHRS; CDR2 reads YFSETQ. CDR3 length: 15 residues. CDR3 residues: CASSLGTGNNSPLHF. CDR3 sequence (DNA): TGCGCCAGCAGCTTGGGAACAGGGAATAATTCACCCCTCCACTTT.

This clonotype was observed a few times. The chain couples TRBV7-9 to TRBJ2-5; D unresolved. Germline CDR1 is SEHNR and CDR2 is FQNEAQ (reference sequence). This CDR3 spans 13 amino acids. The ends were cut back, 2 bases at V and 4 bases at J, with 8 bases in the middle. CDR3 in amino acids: CASSLLTGETQYF. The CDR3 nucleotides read TGTGCCAGCAGCTTATTGACCGGAGAGACCCAGTACTTC.

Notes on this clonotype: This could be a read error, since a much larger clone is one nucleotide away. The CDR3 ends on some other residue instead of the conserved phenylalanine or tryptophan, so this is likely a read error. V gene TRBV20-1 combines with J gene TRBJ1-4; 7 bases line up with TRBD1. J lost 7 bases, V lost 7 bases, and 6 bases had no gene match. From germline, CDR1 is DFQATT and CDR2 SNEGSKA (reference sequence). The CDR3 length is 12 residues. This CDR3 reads CSGGQRGEKLFL. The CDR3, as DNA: TGCAGTGGGGGACAGAGAGGTGAAAAACTGTTTCTT.

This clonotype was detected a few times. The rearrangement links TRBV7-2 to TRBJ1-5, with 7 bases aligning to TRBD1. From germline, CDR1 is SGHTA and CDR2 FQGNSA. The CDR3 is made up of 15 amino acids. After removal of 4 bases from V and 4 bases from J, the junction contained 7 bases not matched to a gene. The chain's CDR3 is CASSSGGGWNQPQHF. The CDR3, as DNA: TGTGCCAGCAGCTCCGGAGGGGGCTGGAATCAGCCCCAGCATTTT.

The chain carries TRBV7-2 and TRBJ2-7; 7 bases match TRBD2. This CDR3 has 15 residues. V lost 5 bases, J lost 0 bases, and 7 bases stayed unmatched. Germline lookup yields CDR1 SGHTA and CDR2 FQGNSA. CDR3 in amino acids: CASSGAGKSSYEQYF. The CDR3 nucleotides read TGTGCCAGCAGCGGAGCGGGGAAGAGCTCCTACGAGCAGTACTTC.

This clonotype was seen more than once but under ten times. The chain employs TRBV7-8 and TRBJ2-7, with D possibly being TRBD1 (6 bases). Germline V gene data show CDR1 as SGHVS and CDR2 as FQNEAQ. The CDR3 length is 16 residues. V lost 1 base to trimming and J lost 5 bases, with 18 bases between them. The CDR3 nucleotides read TGTGCCAGCAGCTTAGTTTTAGGCCAGGGGACCAACGAGCAGTACTTC. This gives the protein CASSLVLGQGTNEQYF. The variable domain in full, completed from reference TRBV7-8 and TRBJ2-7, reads GAGVSQSPRYKVAKRGQDVALRCDPISGHVSLFWYQQALGQGPEFLTYFQNEAQLDKSGLPSDRFFAERPEGSVSTLKIQRTQQEDSAVYLCASSLVLGQGTNEQYFGPGTRLTVT.

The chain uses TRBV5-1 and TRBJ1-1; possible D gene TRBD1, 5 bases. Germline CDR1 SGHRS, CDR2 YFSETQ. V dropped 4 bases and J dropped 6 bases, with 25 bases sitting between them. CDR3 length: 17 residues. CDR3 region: CASSGGVRARANPEAFF. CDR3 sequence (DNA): TGCGCCAGCAGCGGGGGGGTCAGGGCCCGGGCCAACCCTGAAGCTTTCTTT.

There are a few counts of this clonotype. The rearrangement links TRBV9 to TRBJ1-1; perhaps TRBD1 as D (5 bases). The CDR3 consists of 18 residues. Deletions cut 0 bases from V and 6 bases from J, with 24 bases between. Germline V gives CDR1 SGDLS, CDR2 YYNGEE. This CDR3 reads CASSVDRVKGPGLSEAFF. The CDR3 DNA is TGTGCCAGCAGCGTAGACCGGGTGAAGGGACCTGGCTTATCTGAAGCTTTCTTT.

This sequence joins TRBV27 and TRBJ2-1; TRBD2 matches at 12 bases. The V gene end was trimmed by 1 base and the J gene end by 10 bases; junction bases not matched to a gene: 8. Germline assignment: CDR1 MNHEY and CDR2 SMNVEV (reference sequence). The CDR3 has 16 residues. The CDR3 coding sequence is TGTGCCAGCAGTTTATTACTAGCGGGGGGTGACAGGGAGCAGTTCTTC. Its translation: CASSLLLAGGDREQFF.